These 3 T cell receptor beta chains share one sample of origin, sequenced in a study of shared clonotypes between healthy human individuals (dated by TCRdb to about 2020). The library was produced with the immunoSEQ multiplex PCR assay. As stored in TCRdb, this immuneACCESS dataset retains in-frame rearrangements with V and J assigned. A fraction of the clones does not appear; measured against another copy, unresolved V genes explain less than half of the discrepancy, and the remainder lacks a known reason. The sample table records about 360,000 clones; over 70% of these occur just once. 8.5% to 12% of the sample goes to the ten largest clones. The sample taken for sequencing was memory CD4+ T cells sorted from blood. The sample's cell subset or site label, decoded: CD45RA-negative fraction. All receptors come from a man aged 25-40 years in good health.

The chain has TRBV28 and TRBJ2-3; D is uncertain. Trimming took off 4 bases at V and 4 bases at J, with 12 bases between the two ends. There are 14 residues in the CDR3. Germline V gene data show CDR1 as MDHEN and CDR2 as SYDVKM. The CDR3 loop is CASSSDGYPDTQYF. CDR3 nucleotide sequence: TGTGCCAGCAGTTCCGATGGGTACCCAGATACGCAGTATTTT. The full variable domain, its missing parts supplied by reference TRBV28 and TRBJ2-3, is DVKVTQSSRYLVKRTGEKVFLECVQDMDHENMFWYRQDPGLGLRLIYFSYDVKMKEKGDIPEGYSVSREKKERFSLILESASTNQTSMYLCASSSDGYPDTQYFGPGTRLTVL.

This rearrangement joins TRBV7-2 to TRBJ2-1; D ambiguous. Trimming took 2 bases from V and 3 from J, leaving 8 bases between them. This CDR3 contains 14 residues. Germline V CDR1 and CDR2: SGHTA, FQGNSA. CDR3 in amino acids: CASSLIPGYNEQFF. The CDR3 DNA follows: TGTGCCAGCAGCTTAATCCCAGGCTACAATGAGCAGTTCTTC.

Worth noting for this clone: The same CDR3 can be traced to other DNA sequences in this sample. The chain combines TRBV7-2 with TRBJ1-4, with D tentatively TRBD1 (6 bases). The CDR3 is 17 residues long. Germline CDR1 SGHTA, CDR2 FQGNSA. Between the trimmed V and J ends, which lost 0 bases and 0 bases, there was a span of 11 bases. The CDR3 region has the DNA TGTGCCAGCAGCTTAGCGGGGGCAGCGACAACTAATGAAAAACTGTTTTTT. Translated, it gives CASSLAGAATTNEKLFF. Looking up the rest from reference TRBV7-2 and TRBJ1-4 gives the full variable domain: GAGVSQSPSNKVTEKGKDVELRCDPISGHTALYWYRQSLGQGLEFLIYFQGNSAPDKSGLPSDRFSAERTGGSVSTLTIQRTQQEDSAVYLCASSLAGAATTNEKLFFGSGTQLSVL.